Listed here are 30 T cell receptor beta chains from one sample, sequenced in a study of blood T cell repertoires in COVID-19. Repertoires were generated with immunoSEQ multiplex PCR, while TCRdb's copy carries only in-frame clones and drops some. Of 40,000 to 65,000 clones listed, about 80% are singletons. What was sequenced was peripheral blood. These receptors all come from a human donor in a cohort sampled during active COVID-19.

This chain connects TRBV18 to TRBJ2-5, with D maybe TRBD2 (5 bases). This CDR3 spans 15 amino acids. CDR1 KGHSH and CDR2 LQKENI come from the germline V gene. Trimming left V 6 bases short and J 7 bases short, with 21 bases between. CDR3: CASSPDVTTGWTQYF. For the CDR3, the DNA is TGTGCCAGCTCCCCCGACGTGACCACGGGGTGGACCCAGTACTTC.

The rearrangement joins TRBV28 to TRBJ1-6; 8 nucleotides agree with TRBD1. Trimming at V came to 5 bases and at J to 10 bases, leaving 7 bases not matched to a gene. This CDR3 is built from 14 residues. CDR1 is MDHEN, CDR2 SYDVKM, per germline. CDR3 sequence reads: CASSPGQGRSPLHF. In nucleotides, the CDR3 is TGTGCCAGCAGTCCCGGACAGGGCCGCTCACCCCTCCACTTT. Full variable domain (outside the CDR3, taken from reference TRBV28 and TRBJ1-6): DVKVTQSSRYLVKRTGEKVFLECVQDMDHENMFWYRQDPGLGLRLIYFSYDVKMKEKGDIPEGYSVSREKKERFSLILESASTNQTSMYLCASSPGQGRSPLHFGNGTRLTVT.

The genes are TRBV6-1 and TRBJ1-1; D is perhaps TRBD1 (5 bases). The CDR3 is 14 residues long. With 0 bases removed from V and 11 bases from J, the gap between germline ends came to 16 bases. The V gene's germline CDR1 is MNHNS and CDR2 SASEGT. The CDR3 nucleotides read TGTGCCAGCAGTGAAGCCCCCAGGGTTCGGCAGGCTTTCTTT. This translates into CASSEAPRVRQAFF.

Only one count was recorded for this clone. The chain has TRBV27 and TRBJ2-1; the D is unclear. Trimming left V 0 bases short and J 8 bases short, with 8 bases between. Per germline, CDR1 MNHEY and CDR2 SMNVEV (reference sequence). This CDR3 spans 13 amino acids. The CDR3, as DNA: TGTGCCAGCAGTTTATCGGAGTACCATGAGCAGTTCTTC. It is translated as CASSLSEYHEQFF.

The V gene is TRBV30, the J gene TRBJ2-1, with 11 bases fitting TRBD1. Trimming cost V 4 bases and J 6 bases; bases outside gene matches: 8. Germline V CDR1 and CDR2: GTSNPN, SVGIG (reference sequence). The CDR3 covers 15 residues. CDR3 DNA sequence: TGTGCCTGGACTAAGGACAGGGGGCGAGGCAATGAGCAGTTCTTC. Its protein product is CAWTKDRGRGNEQFF.

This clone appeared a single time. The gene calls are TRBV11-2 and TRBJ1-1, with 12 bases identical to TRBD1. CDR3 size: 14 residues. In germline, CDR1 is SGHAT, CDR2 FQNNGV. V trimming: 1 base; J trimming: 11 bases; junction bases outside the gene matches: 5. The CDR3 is CASSLAGTGGIAFF. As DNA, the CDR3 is TGTGCCAGCAGCTTAGCCGGGACAGGGGGCATTGCTTTCTTT.

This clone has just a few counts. The CDR3 loop is CASSEPGQSYEQYF. CDR3 nucleotides: TGTGCCAGCAGCGAACCGGGACAGAGCTACGAGCAGTACTTC. The V call is TRBV7-9, the J call TRBJ2-7; 7 positions agree with TRBD1. Germline CDR1 reads SEHNR; CDR2 reads FQNEAQ (reference sequence). The CDR3 runs to 14 residues. Trimming took 5 bases from V and 3 from J; bases not matched to a gene: 7. Using reference TRBV7-9 and TRBJ2-7 for the parts outside the CDR3, the full variable domain is DTGVSQNPRHKITKRGQNVTFRCDPISEHNRLYWYRQTLGQGPEFLTYFQNEAQLEKSRLLSDRFSAERPKGSFSTLEIQRTEQGDSAMYLCASSEPGQSYEQYFGPGTRLTVT.

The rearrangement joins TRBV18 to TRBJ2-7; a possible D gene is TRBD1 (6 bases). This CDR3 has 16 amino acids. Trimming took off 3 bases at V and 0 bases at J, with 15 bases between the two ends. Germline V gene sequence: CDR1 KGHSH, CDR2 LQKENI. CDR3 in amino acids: CASSPKQGSGSYEQYF. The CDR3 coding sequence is TGTGCCAGCTCACCGAAACAGGGCTCGGGCTCCTACGAGCAGTACTTC.

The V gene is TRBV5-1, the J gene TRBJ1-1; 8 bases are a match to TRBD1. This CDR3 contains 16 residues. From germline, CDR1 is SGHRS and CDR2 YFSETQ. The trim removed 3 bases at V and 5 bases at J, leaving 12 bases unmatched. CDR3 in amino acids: CASSSMRTGLITEAFF. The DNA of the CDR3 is TGCGCCAGCAGCTCGATGAGGACAGGGTTAATAACTGAAGCTTTCTTT.

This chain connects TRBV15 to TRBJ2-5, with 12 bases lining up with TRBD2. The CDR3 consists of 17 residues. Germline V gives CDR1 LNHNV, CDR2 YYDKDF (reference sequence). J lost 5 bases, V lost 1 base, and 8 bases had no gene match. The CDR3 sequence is CATSRGSSGGAVETQYF. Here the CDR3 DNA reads TGTGCCACCAGCAGAGGTTCTAGCGGGGGGGCCGTGGAGACCCAGTACTTC.

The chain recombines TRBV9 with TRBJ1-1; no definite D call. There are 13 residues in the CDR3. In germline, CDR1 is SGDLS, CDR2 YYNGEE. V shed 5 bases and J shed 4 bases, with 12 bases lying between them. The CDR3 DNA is TGTGCCAGCAGGGGTGGGGAGTCCACTGAAGCTTTCTTT. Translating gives CASRGGESTEAFF.

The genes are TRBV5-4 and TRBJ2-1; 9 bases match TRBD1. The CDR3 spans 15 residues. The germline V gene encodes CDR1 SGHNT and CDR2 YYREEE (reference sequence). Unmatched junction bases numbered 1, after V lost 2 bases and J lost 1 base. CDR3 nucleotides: TGTGCCAGCAGCTTCGGACAGGGGTCCTACAATGAGCAGTTCTTC. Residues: CASSFGQGSYNEQFF.

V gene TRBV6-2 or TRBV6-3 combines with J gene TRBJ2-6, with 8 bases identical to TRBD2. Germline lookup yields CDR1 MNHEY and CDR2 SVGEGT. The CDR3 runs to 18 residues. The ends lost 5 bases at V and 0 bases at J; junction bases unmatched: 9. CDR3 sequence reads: CASSPQLAGYSGANVLTF. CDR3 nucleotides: TGTGCCAGCAGTCCACAGTTAGCGGGGTACTCTGGGGCCAACGTCCTGACTTTC.

The CDR3 coding sequence is TGTGCCAGCAGCCAAGCCGTCGAGACAGGCAACACCGGGGAGCTGTTTTTT. Amino acid sequence: CASSQAVETGNTGELFF. This chain connects TRBV14 to TRBJ2-2, with D perhaps TRBD1 (6 bases). V lost 1 base, J lost 2 bases, and 14 bases lay in between. The CDR3 is 17 amino acids. Germline values: CDR1 SGHDN, CDR2 FVKESK.

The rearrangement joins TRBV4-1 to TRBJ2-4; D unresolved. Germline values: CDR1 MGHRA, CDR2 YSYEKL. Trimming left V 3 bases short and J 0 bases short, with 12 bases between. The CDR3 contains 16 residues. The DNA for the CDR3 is TGCGCCAGCAGCCATGTGTTCGTAGAAGCCAAAAACATTCAGTACTTC. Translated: CASSHVFVEAKNIQYF.

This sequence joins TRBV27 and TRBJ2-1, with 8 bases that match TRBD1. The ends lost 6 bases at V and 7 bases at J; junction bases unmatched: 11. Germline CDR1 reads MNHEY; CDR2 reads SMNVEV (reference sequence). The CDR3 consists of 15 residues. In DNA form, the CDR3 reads TGTGCCAGCAGGTATGGACAGGGTGGGAGAAATGAGCAGTTCTTC. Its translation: CASRYGQGGRNEQFF.

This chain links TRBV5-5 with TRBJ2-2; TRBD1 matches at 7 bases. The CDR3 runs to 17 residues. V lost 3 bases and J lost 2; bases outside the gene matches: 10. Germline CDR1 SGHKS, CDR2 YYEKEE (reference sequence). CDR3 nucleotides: TGTGCCAGCAGCTGGTTGCCGGGACAGATCAACACCGGGGAGCTGTTTTTT. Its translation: CASSWLPGQINTGELFF.

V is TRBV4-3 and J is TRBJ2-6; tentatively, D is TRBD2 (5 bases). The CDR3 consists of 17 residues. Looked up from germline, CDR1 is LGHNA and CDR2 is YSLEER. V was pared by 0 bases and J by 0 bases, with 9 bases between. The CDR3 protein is CASSQDRGSSGANVLTF. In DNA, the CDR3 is TGCGCCAGCAGCCAAGATCGAGGGAGCTCTGGGGCCAACGTCCTGACTTTC.

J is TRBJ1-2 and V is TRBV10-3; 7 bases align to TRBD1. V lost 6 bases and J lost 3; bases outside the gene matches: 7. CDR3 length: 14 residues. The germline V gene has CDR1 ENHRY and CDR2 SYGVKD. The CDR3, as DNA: TGTGCCATCAGGGTAACCGACAGGGACTATGGCTACACCTTC. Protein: CAIRVTDRDYGYTF.

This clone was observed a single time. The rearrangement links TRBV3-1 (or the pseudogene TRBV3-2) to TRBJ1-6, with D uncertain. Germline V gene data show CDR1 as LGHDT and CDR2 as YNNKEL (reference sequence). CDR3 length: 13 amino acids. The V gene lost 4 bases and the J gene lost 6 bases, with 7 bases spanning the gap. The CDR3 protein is CASSPVLNSPLHF. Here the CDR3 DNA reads TGTGCCAGCAGCCCGGTCCTTAATTCACCCCTCCACTTT.

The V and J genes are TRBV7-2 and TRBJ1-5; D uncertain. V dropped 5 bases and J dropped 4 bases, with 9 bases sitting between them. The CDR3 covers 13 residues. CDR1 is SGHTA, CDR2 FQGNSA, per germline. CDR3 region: CASSEQKNQPQHF. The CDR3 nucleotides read TGTGCCAGCAGCGAACAGAAAAATCAGCCCCAGCATTTT.

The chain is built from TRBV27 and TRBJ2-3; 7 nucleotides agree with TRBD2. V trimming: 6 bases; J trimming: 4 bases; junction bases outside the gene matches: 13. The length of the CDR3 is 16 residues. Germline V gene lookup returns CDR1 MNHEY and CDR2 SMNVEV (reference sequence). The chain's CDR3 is CASRRREREGSDTQYF. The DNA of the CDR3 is TGTGCCAGCAGGCGGAGGGAGCGGGAAGGTTCAGATACGCAGTATTTT.

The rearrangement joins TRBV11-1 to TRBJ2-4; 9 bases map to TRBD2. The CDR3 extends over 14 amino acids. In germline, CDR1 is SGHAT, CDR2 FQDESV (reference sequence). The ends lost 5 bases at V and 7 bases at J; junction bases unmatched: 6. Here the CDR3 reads CASSGGGGGNIQYF. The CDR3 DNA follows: TGTGCCAGCAGCGGCGGCGGGGGGGGTAACATTCAGTACTTC.

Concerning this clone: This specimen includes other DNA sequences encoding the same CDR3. Here the CDR3 reads CASSPQGAGEQYF. The CDR3 bases are TGTGCCAGTAGTCCACAGGGGGCAGGGGAGCAGTACTTC. The V gene is TRBV19, the J gene TRBJ2-7, with TRBD1 identical over 9 bases. This CDR3 contains 13 residues. V shed 5 bases and J 7 bases; nucleotides not matched to a gene: 6. Germline V gene sequence: CDR1 LNHDA, CDR2 SQIVND (reference sequence).

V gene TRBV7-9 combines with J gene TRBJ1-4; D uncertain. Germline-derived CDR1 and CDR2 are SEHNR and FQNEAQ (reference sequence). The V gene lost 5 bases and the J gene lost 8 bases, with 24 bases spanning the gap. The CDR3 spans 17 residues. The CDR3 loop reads CASSLKASSSGREKLFF. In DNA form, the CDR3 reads TGTGCCAGCAGCCTCAAAGCGTCTTCATCGGGAAGGGAAAAACTGTTTTTT. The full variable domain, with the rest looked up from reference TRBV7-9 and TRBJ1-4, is DTGVSQNPRHKITKRGQNVTFRCDPISEHNRLYWYRQTLGQGPEFLTYFQNEAQLEKSRLLSDRFSAERPKGSFSTLEIQRTEQGDSAMYLCASSLKASSSGREKLFFGSGTQLSVL.

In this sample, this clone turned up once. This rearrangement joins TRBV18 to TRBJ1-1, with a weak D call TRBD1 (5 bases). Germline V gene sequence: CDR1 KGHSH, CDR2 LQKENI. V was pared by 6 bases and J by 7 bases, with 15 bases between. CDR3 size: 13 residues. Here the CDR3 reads CASSPQGVGEAFF. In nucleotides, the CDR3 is TGTGCCAGCTCGCCGCAGGGTGTTGGTGAAGCTTTCTTT.

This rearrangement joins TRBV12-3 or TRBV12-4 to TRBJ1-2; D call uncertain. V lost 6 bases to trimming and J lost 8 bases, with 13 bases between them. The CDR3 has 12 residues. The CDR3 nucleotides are TGTGCCAGCAGGGAGCTAAACGGGGGCTACACCTTC. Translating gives CASRELNGGYTF.

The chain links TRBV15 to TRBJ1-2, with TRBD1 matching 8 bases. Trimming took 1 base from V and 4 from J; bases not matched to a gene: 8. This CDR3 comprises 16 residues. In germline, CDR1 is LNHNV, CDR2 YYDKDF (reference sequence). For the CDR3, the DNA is TGTGCCACCAGCAGAGCAACCAGGGGGCTTAGCTATGGCTACACCTTC. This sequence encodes CATSRATRGLSYGYTF.

The DNA for the CDR3 is TGCGCCAGCAGCTTGGCGTCTAGCGGGGGGTCCCCCCAAGAGACCCAGTACTTC. It yields the protein CASSLASSGGSPQETQYF. The chain has TRBV5-1 and TRBJ2-5; 11 bases are shared with TRBD2. V lost 0 bases, J lost 1 base, and 8 bases stayed unmatched. This CDR3 has 18 amino acids. The germline CDR1 and CDR2 sequences are SGHRS and YFSETQ.

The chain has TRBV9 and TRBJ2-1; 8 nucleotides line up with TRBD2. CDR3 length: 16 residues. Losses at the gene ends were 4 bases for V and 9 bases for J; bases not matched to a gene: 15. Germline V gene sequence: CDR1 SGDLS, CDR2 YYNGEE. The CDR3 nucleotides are TGTGCCAGCAGCCAAGACCCGGGGGGGGGCCTCGGTGAGCAGTTCTTC. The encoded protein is CASSQDPGGGLGEQFF.